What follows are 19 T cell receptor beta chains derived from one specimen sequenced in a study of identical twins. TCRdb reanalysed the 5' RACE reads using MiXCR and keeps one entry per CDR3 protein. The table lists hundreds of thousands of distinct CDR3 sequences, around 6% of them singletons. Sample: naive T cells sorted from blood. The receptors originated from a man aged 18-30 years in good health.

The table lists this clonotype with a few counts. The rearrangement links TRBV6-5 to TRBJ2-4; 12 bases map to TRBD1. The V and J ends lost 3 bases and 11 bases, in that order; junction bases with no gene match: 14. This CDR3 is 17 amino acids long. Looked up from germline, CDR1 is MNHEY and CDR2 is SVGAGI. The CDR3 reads CASSYMPGQGAPKVQYF. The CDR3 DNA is TGTGCCAGCAGTTATATGCCGGGACAGGGGGCGCCCAAAGTTCAGTACTTC.

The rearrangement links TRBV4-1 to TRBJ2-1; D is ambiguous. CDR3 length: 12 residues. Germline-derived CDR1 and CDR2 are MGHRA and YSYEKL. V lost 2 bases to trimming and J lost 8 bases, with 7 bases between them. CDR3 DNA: TGCGCCAGCAGCCAATCTTTGGATGAGCAGTTCTTC. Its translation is CASSQSLDEQFF.

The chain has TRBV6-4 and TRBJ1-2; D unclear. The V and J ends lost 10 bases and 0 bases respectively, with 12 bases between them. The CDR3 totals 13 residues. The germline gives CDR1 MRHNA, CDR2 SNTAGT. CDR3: CATPGLANYGYTF. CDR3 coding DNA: TGTGCCACCCCGGGCCTAGCTAACTATGGCTACACCTTC.

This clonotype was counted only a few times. The CDR3 sequence is CASSLGVGTNTGELFF. CDR3 coding DNA: TGTGCCAGCAGCTTAGGTGTCGGGACGAACACCGGGGAGCTGTTTTTT. V usage is TRBV7-9 and J usage is TRBJ2-2; a possible D gene is TRBD2 (5 bases). From germline, CDR1 is SEHNR and CDR2 FQNEAQ (reference sequence). V dropped 1 base and J dropped 0 bases, with 9 bases sitting between them. This CDR3 is built from 16 residues.

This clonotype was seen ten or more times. CDR3 loop: CASMLGTEIEAFF. DNA of the CDR3: TGTGCCAGTATGTTGGGGACAGAGATCGAAGCTTTCTTT. The rearrangement links TRBV12-3 or TRBV12-4 to TRBJ1-1, with 7 bases aligning to TRBD1. The CDR3 is 13 residues long. Unmatched junction bases numbered 12, after V lost 9 bases and J lost 8 bases.

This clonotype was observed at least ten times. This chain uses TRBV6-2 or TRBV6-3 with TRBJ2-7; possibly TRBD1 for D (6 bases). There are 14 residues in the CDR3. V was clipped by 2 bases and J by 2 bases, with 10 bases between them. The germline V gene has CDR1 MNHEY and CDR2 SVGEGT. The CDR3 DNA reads TGTGCCAGCAGTTACGCCAGGGGTACCTACGAGCAGTACTTC. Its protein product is CASSYARGTYEQYF.

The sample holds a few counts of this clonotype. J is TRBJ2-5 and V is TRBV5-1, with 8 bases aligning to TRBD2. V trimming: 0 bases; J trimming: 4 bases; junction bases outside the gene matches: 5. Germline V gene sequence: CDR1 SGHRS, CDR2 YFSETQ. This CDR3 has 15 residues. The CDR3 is CASSLASGPPETQYF. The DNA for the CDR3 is TGCGCCAGCAGCTTGGCTAGCGGGCCCCCAGAGACCCAGTACTTC.

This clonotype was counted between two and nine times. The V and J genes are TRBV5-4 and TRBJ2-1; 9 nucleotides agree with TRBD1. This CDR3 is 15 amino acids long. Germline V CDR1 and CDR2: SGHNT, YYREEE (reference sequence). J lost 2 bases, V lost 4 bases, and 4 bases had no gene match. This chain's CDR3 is CASSARDRAYNEQFF. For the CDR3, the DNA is TGTGCCAGCAGCGCCCGGGACAGGGCCTACAATGAGCAGTTCTTC.

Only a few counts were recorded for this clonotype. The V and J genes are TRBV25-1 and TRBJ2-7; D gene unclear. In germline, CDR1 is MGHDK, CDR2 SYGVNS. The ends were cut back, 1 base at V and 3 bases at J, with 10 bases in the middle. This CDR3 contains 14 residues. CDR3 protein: CASSESGRFYEQYF. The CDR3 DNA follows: TGTGCCAGCAGTGAATCTGGCAGGTTCTACGAGCAGTACTTC.

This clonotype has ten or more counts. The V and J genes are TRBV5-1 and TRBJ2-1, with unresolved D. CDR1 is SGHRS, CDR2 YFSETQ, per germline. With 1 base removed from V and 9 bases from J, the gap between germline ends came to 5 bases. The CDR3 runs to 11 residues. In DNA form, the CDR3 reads TGCGCCAGCAGCTTGAAGGGTGAGCAGTTCTTC. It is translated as CASSLKGEQFF.

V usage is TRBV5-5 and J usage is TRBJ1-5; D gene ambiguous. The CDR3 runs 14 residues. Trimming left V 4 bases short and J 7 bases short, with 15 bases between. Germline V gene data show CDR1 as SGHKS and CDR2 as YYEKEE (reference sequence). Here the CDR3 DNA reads TGTGCCAGCAGCACGTACGGCTTGGCCCAGCCCCAGCATTTT. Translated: CASSTYGLAQPQHF.

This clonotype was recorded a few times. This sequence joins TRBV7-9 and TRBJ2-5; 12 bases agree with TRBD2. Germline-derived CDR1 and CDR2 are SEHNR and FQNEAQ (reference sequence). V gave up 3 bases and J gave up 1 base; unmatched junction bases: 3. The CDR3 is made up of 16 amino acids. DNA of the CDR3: TGTGCCAGCAGCTTCGGACTAGCGGGACCCCAAGAGACCCAGTACTTC. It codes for CASSFGLAGPQETQYF.

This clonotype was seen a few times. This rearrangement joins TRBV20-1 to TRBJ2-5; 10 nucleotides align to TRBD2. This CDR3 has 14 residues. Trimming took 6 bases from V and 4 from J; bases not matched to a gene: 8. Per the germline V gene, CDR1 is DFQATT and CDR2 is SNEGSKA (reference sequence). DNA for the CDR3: TGCAGTGCAGGGGTAGCGGGAGGTCGAGAGACCCAGTACTTC. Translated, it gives CSAGVAGGRETQYF.

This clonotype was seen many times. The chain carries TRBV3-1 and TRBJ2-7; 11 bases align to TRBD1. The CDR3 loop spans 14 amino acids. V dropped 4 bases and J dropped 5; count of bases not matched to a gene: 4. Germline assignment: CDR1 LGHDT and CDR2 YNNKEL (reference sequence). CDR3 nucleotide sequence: TGTGCCAGCAGCCTGCCGGGACAGGGGGACGAGCAGTACTTC. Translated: CASSLPGQGDEQYF.

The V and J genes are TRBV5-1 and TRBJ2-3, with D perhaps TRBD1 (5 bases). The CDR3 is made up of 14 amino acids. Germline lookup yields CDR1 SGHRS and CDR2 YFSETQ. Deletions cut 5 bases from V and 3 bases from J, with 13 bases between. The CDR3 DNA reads TGCGCCAGCAGAGAAGCAGGGCAAACAGATACGCAGTATTTT. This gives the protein CASREAGQTDTQYF.

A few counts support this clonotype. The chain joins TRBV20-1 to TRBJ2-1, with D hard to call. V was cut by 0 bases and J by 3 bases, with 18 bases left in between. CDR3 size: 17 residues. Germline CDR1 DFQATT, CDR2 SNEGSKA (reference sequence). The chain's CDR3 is CSAREWKAEVHYNEQFF. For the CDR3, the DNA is TGCAGTGCTAGAGAGTGGAAGGCGGAAGTCCACTACAATGAGCAGTTCTTC.

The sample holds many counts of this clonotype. CDR3 amino acids: CASSLAGWVDTQYF. The CDR3 DNA reads TGTGCCAGCAGTCTAGCGGGATGGGTAGATACGCAGTATTTT. J is TRBJ2-3 and V is TRBV7-9, with 9 bases that match TRBD2. Germline CDR1 reads SEHNR; CDR2 reads FQNEAQ (reference sequence). Losses at the gene ends were 6 bases for V and 5 bases for J; bases not matched to a gene: 6. The CDR3 has 14 amino acids.

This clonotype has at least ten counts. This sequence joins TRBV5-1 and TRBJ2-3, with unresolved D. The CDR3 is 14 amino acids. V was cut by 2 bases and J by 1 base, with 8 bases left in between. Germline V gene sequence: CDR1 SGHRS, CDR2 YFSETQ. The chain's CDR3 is CASSFQTRTDTQYF. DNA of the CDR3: TGCGCCAGCAGCTTCCAAACACGCACAGATACGCAGTATTTT.

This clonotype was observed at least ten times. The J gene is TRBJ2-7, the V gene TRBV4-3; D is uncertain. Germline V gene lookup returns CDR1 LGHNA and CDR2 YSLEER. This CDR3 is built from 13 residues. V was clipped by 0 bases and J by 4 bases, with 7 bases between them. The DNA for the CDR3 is TGCGCCAGCAGCCAAGATTTGGAGTACGAGCAGTACTTC. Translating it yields CASSQDLEYEQYF.